This T cell receptor beta chain appears in the sequencing data of a study of T cells in Graves' hyperthyroidism and ophthalmopathy. Study-level background: At the time of initial diagnosis and before any treatment, peripheral blood was collected.

This CDR3 comprises 14 residues. The germline V gene encodes CDR1 MGHRA and CDR2 YSYEKL. The V gene lost 1 base and the J gene lost 5 bases, with 11 bases spanning the gap. RNA transcripts provided the source from which TCR beta CDR3 regions were amplified. The TCR CDR3 was amplified in a first-round RT-PCR using the HTBI primer set. One entry per CDR3 protein results from TCRdb running MiXCR on the multiplex PCR reads. The data hold 300,000 to 450,000 distinct CDR3 sequences, with approximately 15% observed a single time. Stable Graves' hyperthyroidism denoted no ophthalmopathy progression over 18 months. Cells are PBMCs isolated from 10 ml of fresh blood.

The clonotype comes from a woman aged 55-75 years with Graves' hyperthyroidism. V gene TRBV4-1 combines with J gene TRBJ2-5; maybe TRBD1 (6 bases). Sequencing was done on a sample of blood. CDR3 residues: CASSQGQAVETQYF. CDR3 sequence (DNA): TGCGCCAGCAGCCAAGGACAGGCGGTGGAGACCCAGTACTTC.